Listed here are 20 T cell receptor beta chains from one sample, sequenced in a study of neurological immune-mediated disorders. The time point is: technical triplicate 3. TCRdb reprocessed the 5' RACE reads with MiXCR, giving one entry per CDR3 protein. In the table there are approximately 40,000 distinct CDR3 sequences, approximately 21% of which are singletons. Sequencing was done on a sample of PBMCs. All receptors derive from a man aged 55 to 70 with HTLV-1-associated myelopathy (HAM/TSP).

This clonotype was recorded at least ten times. This chain uses TRBV4-1 with TRBJ2-4; 9 bases align to TRBD2. J lost 0 bases, V lost 4 bases, and 10 bases had no gene match. Germline V gene sequence: CDR1 MGHRA, CDR2 YSYEKL. This CDR3 has 18 amino acids. The CDR3: CASSPGLAIKIAKNIQYF. The CDR3 DNA reads as TGCGCCAGCAGCCCCGGACTAGCGATTAAAATAGCCAAAAACATTCAGTACTTC.

This clonotype has ten or more counts. The chain combines TRBV20-1 with TRBJ2-7; TRBD2 aligns across 10 bases. The V segment lost 6 bases and the J segment 7 bases; nucleotides outside the gene matches: 12. CDR1 DFQATT and CDR2 SNEGSKA come from the germline V gene (reference sequence). The CDR3 contains 14 residues. In DNA form, the CDR3 reads TGCAGTGCGCAAGGGGTAGCGGGAGGAGGGGAGCAGTACTTC. Translation: CSAQGVAGGGEQYF.

This clonotype was observed many times. The chain is built from TRBV29-1 and TRBJ2-7, with 8 bases aligning to TRBD1. The germline V gene has CDR1 SQVTM and CDR2 ANQGSEA. The CDR3 has 13 amino acids. The V and J ends lost 7 bases and 0 bases, in that order; junction bases with no gene match: 5. CDR3 bases: TGCAGCGGGACAGGGTCTAGCTCCTACGAGCAGTACTTC. It specifies CSGTGSSSYEQYF.

This clonotype was observed at least ten times. The gene calls are TRBV15 and TRBJ2-7; either TRBD1 or TRBD2 may fit D (5 bases each). The ends were cut back, 1 base at V and 5 bases at J, with 18 bases in the middle. Germline CDR1 is LNHNV and CDR2 is YYDKDF (reference sequence). The CDR3 length is 16 residues. The CDR3 DNA reads TGTGCCACCAGCAGAGGTGACCGGGGCAGGGTTAACGAGCAGTACTTC. Protein sequence: CATSRGDRGRVNEQYF.

This clonotype was recorded many times. The rearrangement uses TRBV29-1 and TRBJ2-1; 8 bases line up with TRBD1. V trimming: 3 bases; J trimming: 1 base; junction bases outside the gene matches: 2. This CDR3 has 14 residues. Germline lookup yields CDR1 SQVTM and CDR2 ANQGSEA. The CDR3 coding sequence is TGCAGCGTTGAGGACAGGGTTTCCTACAATGAGCAGTTCTTC. It is translated as CSVEDRVSYNEQFF.

This clonotype was found many times. The chain links TRBV29-1 to TRBJ1-2, with D perhaps TRBD1 (5 bases). The V gene's germline CDR1 is SQVTM and CDR2 ANQGSEA. V was trimmed by 1 base and J by 7 bases, leaving 16 bases between them. The CDR3 runs to 14 residues. CDR3 in amino acids: CSVEATRGTSGYTF. CDR3 coding DNA: TGCAGCGTTGAAGCGACGCGAGGGACTTCTGGCTACACCTTC.

This clonotype occurred many times. The rearrangement joins TRBV29-1 to TRBJ2-5; 13 positions match TRBD2. Germline loops: CDR1 SQVTM, CDR2 ANQGSEA. The CDR3 is 16 residues long. The V and J ends lost 6 bases and 5 bases, in that order; junction bases with no gene match: 12. The CDR3 loop is CSVTPGTSGTGETQYF. DNA of the CDR3: TGCAGCGTAACGCCAGGGACTAGCGGGACAGGGGAGACCCAGTACTTC. The entire variable domain, with the rest obtained from reference TRBV29-1 and TRBJ2-5, is as follows: SAVISQKPSRDICQRGTSLTIQCQVDSQVTMMFWYRQQPGQSLTLIATANQGSEATYESGFVIDKFPISRPNLTFSTLTVSNMSPEDSSIYLCSVTPGTSGTGETQYFGPGTRLLVL.

This clonotype was counted at least ten times. The chain links TRBV6-2 or TRBV6-3 to TRBJ2-7; D remains ambiguous. CDR3 length: 12 residues. The V and J ends lost 6 bases and 4 bases respectively, with 10 bases between them. Germline V gives CDR1 MNHEY, CDR2 SVGEGT. The CDR3 sequence: CASSHGPYEQYF. DNA for the CDR3: TGTGCCAGCAGCCACGGACCGTACGAGCAGTACTTC.

This clonotype was recorded at least ten times. This chain uses TRBV5-6 with TRBJ2-1, with 9 bases fitting TRBD1. CDR1 and CDR2 from the germline V gene are SGHDT and YYEEEE. This CDR3 contains 15 residues. V gave up 2 bases and J gave up 8 bases; unmatched junction bases: 8. DNA for the CDR3: TGTGCCAGCAGCTTCCGAGACAGGGGGTATCATGAGCAGTTCTTC. Residues: CASSFRDRGYHEQFF.

This clonotype showed up many times. The chain joins TRBV6-1 to TRBJ2-5; 10 bases match TRBD1. V was clipped by 6 bases and J by 4 bases; unmatched bases: 5. The CDR3 length is 14 residues. The germline V gene has CDR1 MNHNS and CDR2 SASEGT. In DNA, the CDR3 is TGTGCCAGCAGGACAGGGGGCGTCGGAGAGACCCAGTACTTC. It encodes CASRTGGVGETQYF.

At least ten counts were recorded for this clonotype. This rearrangement joins TRBV19 to TRBJ1-1; D is ambiguous. CDR3 size: 14 residues. CDR1 LNHDA and CDR2 SQIVND come from the germline V gene (reference sequence). Trimming removed 8 bases at V and 1 base at J, with 14 bases between. DNA for the CDR3: TGTGCCAGTGCCCCCTTGAACCAGAACACTGAAGCTTTCTTT. Its translation is CASAPLNQNTEAFF.

This clonotype was found many times. The chain carries TRBV20-1 and TRBJ2-5; 10 nucleotides line up with TRBD2. CDR1 is DFQATT and CDR2 is SNEGSKA in the germline V gene (reference sequence). Trimming cost V 6 bases and J 5 bases; bases outside gene matches: 15. The CDR3 is 16 residues long. The chain's CDR3 is CSAAPRGLATRETQYF. DNA of the CDR3: TGCAGTGCCGCCCCTCGGGGACTAGCGACTCGGGAGACCCAGTACTTC.

Many counts were recorded for this clonotype. The gene calls are TRBV29-1 and TRBJ2-7, with 13 bases matching TRBD2. Trimming took 7 bases from V and 3 from J; bases not matched to a gene: 6. The CDR3 is 14 residues long. Germline CDR1 SQVTM, CDR2 ANQGSEA. This chain's CDR3 is CSAVGLAGRYEQYF. CDR3 bases: TGCAGCGCCGTGGGACTAGCGGGACGCTACGAGCAGTACTTC.

This clonotype was observed many times. The V gene is TRBV20-1, the J gene TRBJ2-5, with no clear D. Germline CDR1 DFQATT, CDR2 SNEGSKA (reference sequence). Trimming removed 8 bases at V and 10 bases at J, with 14 bases between. The CDR3 has 10 residues. The CDR3 DNA reads as TGCAGTTGGGAACTTGGGGTCCAGTACTTC. It codes for CSWELGVQYF.

This clonotype appeared many times. V is TRBV6-6 and J is TRBJ2-5; 7 bases map to TRBD1. CDR1 and CDR2 (germline): MNHNY, SVGAGI (reference sequence). The V segment lost 6 bases and the J segment 4 bases; nucleotides outside the gene matches: 8. This CDR3 spans 14 amino acids. The DNA for the CDR3 is TGTGCCAGCAGACCCCGACAGGGCCGAGAGACCCAGTACTTC. Its translation: CASRPRQGRETQYF.

This clonotype was found many times. The chain is built from TRBV20-1 and TRBJ2-1, with D perhaps TRBD2 (6 bases). Trimming took 6 bases from V and 0 from J, leaving 18 bases between them. CDR1 and CDR2 (germline): DFQATT, SNEGSKA (reference sequence). This CDR3 region has 16 residues. The chain's CDR3 is CSASKAGWSSYNEQFF. The CDR3 nucleotides read TGCAGTGCGTCAAAAGCGGGTTGGAGCTCCTACAATGAGCAGTTCTTC.

This clonotype showed up many times. The chain employs TRBV5-5 and TRBJ2-7, with 9 positions matching TRBD1. Germline CDR1 SGHKS, CDR2 YYEKEE (reference sequence). The CDR3 loop spans 16 amino acids. Trimming at V came to 0 bases and at J to 5 bases, leaving 9 bases not matched to a gene. The CDR3 nucleotides are TGTGCCAGCAGCTTGGCCCTGGGACAGGGAAACCACGAGCAGTACTTC. It encodes CASSLALGQGNHEQYF.

This rearrangement joins TRBV5-6 to TRBJ2-6; D remains ambiguous. Germline V CDR1 and CDR2: SGHDT, YYEEEE. With 3 bases removed from V and 0 bases from J, the gap between germline ends came to 10 bases. This CDR3 region has 16 residues. The CDR3 nucleotides read TGTGCCAGCAGCTCCCCCCTTGGCTCTGGGGCCAACGTCCTGACTTTC. The encoded protein is CASSSPLGSGANVLTF.

This clonotype was counted ten times or more. The chain recombines TRBV5-4 with TRBJ2-5; TRBD1 agrees at 9 bases. Germline values: CDR1 SGHNT, CDR2 YYREEE (reference sequence). V was clipped by 1 base and J by 0 bases; unmatched bases: 7. This CDR3 has 17 amino acids. The CDR3, as DNA: TGTGCCAGCAGCTTGTTGAAGACAGGGGGATACCAAGAGACCCAGTACTTC. The encoded protein is CASSLLKTGGYQETQYF.

In its sample, this clonotype was seen many times. The J gene is TRBJ2-2, the V gene TRBV5-1, with D possibly matching TRBD1 (5 bases). Germline CDR1 and CDR2: SGHRS and YFSETQ. The V gene lost 0 bases and the J gene lost 2 bases, with 8 bases spanning the gap. This CDR3 has 15 residues. CDR3 sequence reads: CASSLEGANTGELFF. The CDR3 nucleotides read TGCGCCAGCAGCTTGGAAGGGGCCAACACCGGGGAGCTGTTTTTT.